Presented here are 3 T cell receptor beta chains from one specimen sequenced in a study of immune evolution from preneoplasia to lung adenocarcinoma. Only in-frame clones appear in the TCRdb table, and some are missing; sequencing was by immunoSEQ multiplex PCR. The table shows some 5,500 clones, with 70% to 90% occurring only once. The sample consisted of FFPE adjacent normal lung tissue. The receptors stem from a person aged 65 to 85 with lung adenocarcinoma.

The chain couples TRBV28 to TRBJ1-1, with 8 bases fitting TRBD1. Germline loops: CDR1 MDHEN, CDR2 SYDVKM. This CDR3 contains 15 residues. The V gene end was trimmed by 6 bases and the J gene end by 6 bases; junction bases not matched to a gene: 12. The CDR3 reads CASRTSDRVLAEAFF. CDR3 nucleotide sequence: TGTGCCAGCAGAACCTCGGACAGGGTTTTAGCTGAAGCTTTCTTT.

Points on this clone: One junction end disagrees with the germline gene, perhaps due to a read error. This chain joins TRBV30 and TRBJ2-5; perhaps D is TRBD1 or TRBD2 (6 bases each). In germline, CDR1 is GTSNPN, CDR2 SVGIG (reference sequence). The CDR3 totals 11 residues. The CDR3 region has the DNA TGTGCCTGGAGTGTACGGGGGCCGCTCGACTTC. Protein product: CAWSVRGPLDF.

This clone was counted between two and nine times. The chain uses TRBV5-1 and TRBJ2-5; 10 nucleotides line up with TRBD2. The V gene end was trimmed by 0 bases and the J gene end by 3 bases; junction bases not matched to a gene: 5. CDR1 and CDR2 from the germline V gene are SGHRS and YFSETQ. The CDR3 loop spans 16 amino acids. CDR3 DNA: TGCGCCAGCAGCTTGGCCATTCTAGCGGGAGAAGAGACCCAGTACTTC. This gives the protein CASSLAILAGEETQYF. The whole variable domain, remainder taken from reference TRBV5-1 and TRBJ2-5, is KAGVTQTPRYLIKTRGQQVTLSCSPISGHRSVSWYQQTPGQGLQFLFEYFSETQRNKGNFPGRFSGRQFSNSRSEMNVSTLELGDSALYLCASSLAILAGEETQYFGPGTRLLVL.